This T cell receptor beta chain was sequenced for a study of shared clonotypes between healthy human individuals. Whole-study context: The people who gave samples were a couple of women and a few men aged 18 to 49. There were three CD4 naive, three CD4 memory, two CD8 naive and one CD8 memory plates per donor.

Each subset's genomic DNA was split evenly across several immunoSEQ plates. TCRdb's copy holds only in-frame clones and misses some; the assay was immunoSEQ multiplex PCR. The sample contains more than 600,000 clones, around 92% of which appear only once. In the naive CD8 group, cells lacked CD45RO and were positively selected for CCR7, so terminally differentiated effector memory CD45RA+ cells were left out. Trimming stripped 6 bases from V and 10 bases from J, with 12 bases between. The CDR3 contains 12 residues. The germline gives CDR1 MDHEN, CDR2 SYDVKM. The chain uses TRBV28 and TRBJ1-4, with no clear D. The sequencing sample was made of naive CD8+ T cells sorted from blood. The source is a man aged 30 to 45 in good health. The DNA of the CDR3 is TGTGCCAGCAGGACGGAAGGGTTAAAACTGTTTTTT. Translating it yields CASRTEGLKLFF.